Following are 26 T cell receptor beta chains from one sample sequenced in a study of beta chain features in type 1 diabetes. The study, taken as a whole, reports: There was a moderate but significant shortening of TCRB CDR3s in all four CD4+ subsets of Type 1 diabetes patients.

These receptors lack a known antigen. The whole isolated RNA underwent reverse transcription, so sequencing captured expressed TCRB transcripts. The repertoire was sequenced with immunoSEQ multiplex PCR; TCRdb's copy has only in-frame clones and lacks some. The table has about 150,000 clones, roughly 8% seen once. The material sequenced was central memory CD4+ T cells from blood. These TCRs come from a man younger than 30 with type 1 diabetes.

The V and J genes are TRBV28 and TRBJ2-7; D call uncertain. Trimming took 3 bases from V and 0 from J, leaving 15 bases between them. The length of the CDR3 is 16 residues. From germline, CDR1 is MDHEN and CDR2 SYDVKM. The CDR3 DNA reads TGTGCCAGCAGTTTTGTTTTCCAGGTGGCCTCCTACGAGCAGTACTTC. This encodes CASSFVFQVASYEQYF. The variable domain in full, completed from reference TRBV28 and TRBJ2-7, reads DVKVTQSSRYLVKRTGEKVFLECVQDMDHENMFWYRQDPGLGLRLIYFSYDVKMKEKGDIPEGYSVSREKKERFSLILESASTNQTSMYLCASSFVFQVASYEQYFGPGTRLTVT.

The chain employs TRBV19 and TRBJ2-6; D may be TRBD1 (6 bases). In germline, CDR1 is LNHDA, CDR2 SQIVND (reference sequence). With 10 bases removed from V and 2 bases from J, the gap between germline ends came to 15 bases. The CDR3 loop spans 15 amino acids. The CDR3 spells CATLQGGTGANVLTF. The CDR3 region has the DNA TGTGCCACCCTTCAAGGGGGAACTGGGGCCAACGTCCTGACTTTC.

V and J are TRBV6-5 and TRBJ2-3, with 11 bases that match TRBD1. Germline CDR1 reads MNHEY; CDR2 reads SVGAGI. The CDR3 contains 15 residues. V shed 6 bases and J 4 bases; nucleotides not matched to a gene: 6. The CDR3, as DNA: TGTGCCAGCAGATTTCCGGGACAGGGGGCAGATACGCAGTATTTT. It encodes CASRFPGQGADTQYF.

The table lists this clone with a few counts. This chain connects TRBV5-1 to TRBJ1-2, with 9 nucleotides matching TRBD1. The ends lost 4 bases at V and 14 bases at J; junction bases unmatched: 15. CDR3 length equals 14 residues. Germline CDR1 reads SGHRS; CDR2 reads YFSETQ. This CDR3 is CASSPGDRGSHLTF. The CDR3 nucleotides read TGCGCCAGCAGCCCTGGAGACAGGGGGTCACATCTAACCTTC.

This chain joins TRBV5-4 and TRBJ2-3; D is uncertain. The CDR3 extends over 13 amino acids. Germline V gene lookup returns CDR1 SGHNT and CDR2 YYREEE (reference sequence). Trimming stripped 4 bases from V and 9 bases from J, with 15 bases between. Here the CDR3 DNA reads TGTGCCAGCAGCGCGATTCTGGAGAGAACGCAGTATTTT. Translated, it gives CASSAILERTQYF.

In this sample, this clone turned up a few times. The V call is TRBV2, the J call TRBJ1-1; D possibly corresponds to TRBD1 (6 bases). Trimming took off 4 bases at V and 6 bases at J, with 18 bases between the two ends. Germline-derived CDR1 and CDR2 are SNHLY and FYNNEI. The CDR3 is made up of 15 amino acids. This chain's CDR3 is CASSATGNRYAEAFF. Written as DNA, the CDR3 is TGTGCCAGCAGTGCTACAGGGAACCGGTACGCTGAAGCTTTCTTT.

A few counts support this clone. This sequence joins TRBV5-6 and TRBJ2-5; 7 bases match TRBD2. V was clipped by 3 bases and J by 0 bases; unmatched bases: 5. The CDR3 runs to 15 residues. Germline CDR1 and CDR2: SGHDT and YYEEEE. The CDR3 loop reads CASSWISGDQETQYF. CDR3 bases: TGTGCCAGCAGCTGGATAAGCGGGGACCAAGAGACCCAGTACTTC.

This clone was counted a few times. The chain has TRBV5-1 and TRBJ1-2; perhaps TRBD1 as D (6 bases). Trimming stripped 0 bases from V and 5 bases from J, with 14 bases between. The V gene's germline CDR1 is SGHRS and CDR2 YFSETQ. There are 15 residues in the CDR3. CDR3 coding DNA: TGCGCCAGCAGCTTGGAGGCAGGGGCAATTTATGGCTACACCTTC. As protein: CASSLEAGAIYGYTF.

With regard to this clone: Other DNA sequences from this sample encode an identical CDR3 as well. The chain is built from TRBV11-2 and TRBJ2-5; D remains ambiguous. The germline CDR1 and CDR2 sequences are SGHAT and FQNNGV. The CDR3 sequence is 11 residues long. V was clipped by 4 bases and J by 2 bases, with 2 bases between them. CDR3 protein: CASSSQETQYF. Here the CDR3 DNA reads TGTGCCAGCAGCTCACAAGAGACCCAGTACTTC.

This CDR3 is CASSTTYNSPLHF. The CDR3 coding sequence is TGCGCCAGCAGCACGACATATAATTCACCCCTCCACTTT. This chain connects TRBV5-1 to TRBJ1-6; D not certain. The V end was cut by 4 bases, the J end by 4 bases, with 6 bases between. Germline V gene lookup returns CDR1 SGHRS and CDR2 YFSETQ. The CDR3 sequence is 13 residues long.

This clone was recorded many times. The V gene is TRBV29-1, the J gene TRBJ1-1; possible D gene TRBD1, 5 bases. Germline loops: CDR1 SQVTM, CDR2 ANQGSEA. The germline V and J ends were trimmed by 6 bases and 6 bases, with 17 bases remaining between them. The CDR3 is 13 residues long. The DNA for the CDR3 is TGCAGCGTCTCCCACGGGGGGGAAGCTGAAGCTTTCTTT. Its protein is CSVSHGGEAEAFF.

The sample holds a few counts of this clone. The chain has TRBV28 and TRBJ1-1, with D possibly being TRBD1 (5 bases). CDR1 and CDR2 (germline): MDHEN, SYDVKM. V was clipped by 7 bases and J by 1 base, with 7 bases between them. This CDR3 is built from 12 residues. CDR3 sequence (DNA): TGTGCCAGCATGGACACGAACACTGAAGCTTTCTTT. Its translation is CASMDTNTEAFF.

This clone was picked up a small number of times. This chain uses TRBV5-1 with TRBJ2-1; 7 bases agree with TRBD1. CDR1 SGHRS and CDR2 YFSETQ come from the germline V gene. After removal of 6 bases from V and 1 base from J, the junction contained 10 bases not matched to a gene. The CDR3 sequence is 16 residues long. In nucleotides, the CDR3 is TGCGCCAGCAACTTAATAACAGGGGCATCCTACAATGAGCAGTTCTTC. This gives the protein CASNLITGASYNEQFF.

The CDR3 bases are TGTGCCAGCAGCTCAAACCCGGGACAGGGAAACACTGAAGCTTTCTTT. Translating it yields CASSSNPGQGNTEAFF. This chain links TRBV5-6 with TRBJ1-1; 9 bases align to TRBD1. Germline values: CDR1 SGHDT, CDR2 YYEEEE. J lost 2 bases, V lost 3 bases, and 8 bases had no gene match. The CDR3 is 16 amino acids.

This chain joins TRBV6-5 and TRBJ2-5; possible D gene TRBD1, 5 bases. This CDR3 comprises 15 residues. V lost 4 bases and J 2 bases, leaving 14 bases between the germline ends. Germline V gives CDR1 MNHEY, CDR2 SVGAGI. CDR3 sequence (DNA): TGTGCCAGCAGTTTGAGTTTGACAGATCAAGAGACCCAGTACTTC. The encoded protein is CASSLSLTDQETQYF.

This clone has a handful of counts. The CDR3 DNA reads as TGTGCCAGCAGCGTGCAGGGTGGTTATAGCAATCAGCCCCAGCATTTT. Residues: CASSVQGGYSNQPQHF. This chain links TRBV7-2 with TRBJ1-5, with D maybe TRBD1 (5 bases). Trimming took 5 bases from V and 0 from J, leaving 14 bases between them. Germline V gene sequence: CDR1 SGHTA, CDR2 FQGNSA. The CDR3 length is 16 residues.

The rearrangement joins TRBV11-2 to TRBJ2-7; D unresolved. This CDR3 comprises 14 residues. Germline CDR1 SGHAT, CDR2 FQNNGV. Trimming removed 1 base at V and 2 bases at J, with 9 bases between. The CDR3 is CASSLALPPYEQYF. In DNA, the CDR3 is TGTGCCAGCAGCTTAGCACTCCCTCCCTACGAGCAGTACTTC.

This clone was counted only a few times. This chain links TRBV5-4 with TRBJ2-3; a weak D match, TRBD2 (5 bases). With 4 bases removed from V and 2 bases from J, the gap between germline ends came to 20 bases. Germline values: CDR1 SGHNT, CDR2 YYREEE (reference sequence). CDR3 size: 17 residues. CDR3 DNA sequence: TGTGCCAGCAGCCAAGAACCCAGCGGTAGTTTCACAGATACGCAGTATTTT. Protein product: CASSQEPSGSFTDTQYF. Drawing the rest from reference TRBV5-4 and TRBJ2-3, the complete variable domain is ETGVTQSPTHLIKTRGQQVTLRCSSQSGHNTVSWYQQALGQGPQFIFQYYREEENGRGNFPPRFSGLQFPNYSSELNVNALELDDSALYLCASSQEPSGSFTDTQYFGPGTRLTVL.

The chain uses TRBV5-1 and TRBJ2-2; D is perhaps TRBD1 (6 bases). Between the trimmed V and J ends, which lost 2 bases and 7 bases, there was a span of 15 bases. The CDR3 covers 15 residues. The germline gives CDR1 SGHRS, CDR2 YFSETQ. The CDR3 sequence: CASSFGNTGFGELFF. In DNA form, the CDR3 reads TGCGCCAGCAGCTTCGGGAATACAGGGTTCGGGGAGCTGTTTTTT.

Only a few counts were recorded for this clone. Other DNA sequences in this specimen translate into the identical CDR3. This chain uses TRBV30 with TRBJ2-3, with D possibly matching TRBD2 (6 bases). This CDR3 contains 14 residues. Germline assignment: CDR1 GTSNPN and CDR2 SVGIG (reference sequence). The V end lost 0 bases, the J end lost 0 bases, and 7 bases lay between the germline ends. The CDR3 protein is CAWSVGGSTDTQYF. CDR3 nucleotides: TGTGCCTGGAGTGTGGGGGGTAGCACAGATACGCAGTATTTT.

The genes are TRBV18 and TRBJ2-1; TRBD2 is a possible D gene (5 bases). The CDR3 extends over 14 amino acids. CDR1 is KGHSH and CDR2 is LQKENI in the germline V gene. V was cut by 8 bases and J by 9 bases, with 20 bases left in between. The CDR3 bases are TGTGCCAGCGTCGCGGGCCGCCTCGCGGGTGAGCAGTTCTTC. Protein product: CASVAGRLAGEQFF.

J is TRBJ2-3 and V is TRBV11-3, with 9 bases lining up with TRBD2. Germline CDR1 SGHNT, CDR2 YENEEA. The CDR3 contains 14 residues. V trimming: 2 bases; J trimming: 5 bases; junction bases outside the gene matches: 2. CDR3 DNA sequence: TGTGCCAGCAGCTTACTAGCGGGGTTAGATACGCAGTATTTT. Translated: CASSLLAGLDTQYF.

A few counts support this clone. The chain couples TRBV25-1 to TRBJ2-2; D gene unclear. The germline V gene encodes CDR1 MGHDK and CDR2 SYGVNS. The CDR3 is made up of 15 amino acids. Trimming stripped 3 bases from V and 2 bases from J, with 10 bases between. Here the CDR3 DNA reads TGTGCCAGCAGTGACCCTAGAGAAAACACCGGGGAGCTGTTTTTT. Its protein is CASSDPRENTGELFF.

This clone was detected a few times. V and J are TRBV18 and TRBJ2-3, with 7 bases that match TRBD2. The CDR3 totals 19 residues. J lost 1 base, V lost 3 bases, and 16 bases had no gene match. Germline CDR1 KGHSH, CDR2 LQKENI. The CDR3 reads CASSPQILRGTVGTDTQYF. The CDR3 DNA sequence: TGTGCCAGCTCACCCCAAATCCTGCGGGGGACCGTCGGCACAGATACGCAGTATTTT.

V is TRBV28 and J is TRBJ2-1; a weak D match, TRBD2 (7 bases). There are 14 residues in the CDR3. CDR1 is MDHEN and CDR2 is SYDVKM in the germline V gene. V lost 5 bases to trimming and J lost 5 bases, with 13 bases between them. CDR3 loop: CASSRGAGNNEQFF. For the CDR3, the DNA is TGTGCCAGCAGTCGGGGGGCTGGAAACAATGAGCAGTTCTTC.

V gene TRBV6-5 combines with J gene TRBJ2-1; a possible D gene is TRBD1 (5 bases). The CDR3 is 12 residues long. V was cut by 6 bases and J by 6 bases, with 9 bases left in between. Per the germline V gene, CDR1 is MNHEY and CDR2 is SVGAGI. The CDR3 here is CASRSQGNEQFF. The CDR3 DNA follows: TGTGCCAGCAGATCCCAGGGCAATGAGCAGTTCTTC.